Presented here are 29 T cell receptor beta chains from one specimen sequenced in a study of blood T cell repertoires in COVID-19. Profiling relied on immunoSEQ multiplex PCR, and the TCRdb table lists in-frame clones only, not all of them. The sample has 250,000 to 350,000 clones; 88% are singletons. Sequencing was performed on peripheral blood. Source of these receptors: a woman in her 50s with active or convalescent COVID-19.

The chain employs TRBV7-2 and TRBJ1-1; D unresolved. Germline values: CDR1 SGHTA, CDR2 FQGNSA. With 1 base removed from V and 4 bases from J, the gap between germline ends came to 13 bases. The CDR3 runs to 15 residues. CDR3: CASSLEQVGITEAFF. For the CDR3, the DNA is TGTGCCAGCAGCTTAGAGCAGGTCGGCATCACTGAAGCTTTCTTT. The full variable domain, in which reference TRBV7-2 and TRBJ1-1 provide the parts outside the CDR3, is GAGVSQSPSNKVTEKGKDVELRCDPISGHTALYWYRQSLGQGLEFLIYFQGNSAPDKSGLPSDRFSAERTGGSVSTLTIQRTQQEDSAVYLCASSLEQVGITEAFFGQGTRLTVV.

Here the CDR3 DNA reads TGCAGCGTTGACCGGGGTATGGAGCAGTACTTC. Amino acid sequence: CSVDRGMEQYF. The chain carries TRBV29-1 and TRBJ2-7, with a weak D call TRBD2 (5 bases). Germline CDR1 SQVTM, CDR2 ANQGSEA. The V end was cut by 3 bases, the J end by 7 bases, with 10 bases between. CDR3 length equals 11 residues.

This clone was observed a handful of times. This chain links TRBV6-2 or TRBV6-3 with TRBJ1-1; D is possibly TRBD1 (5 bases). From germline, CDR1 is MNHEY and CDR2 SVGEGT. The CDR3 is 16 amino acids. V gave up 2 bases and J gave up 3 bases, with 16 bases separating them. CDR3 coding DNA: TGTGCCAGCAGTTACCCTGGGGCCTACCTGGACACTGAAGCTTTCTTT. Its protein is CASSYPGAYLDTEAFF.

The chain combines TRBV27 with TRBJ1-2; 9 nucleotides line up with TRBD1. From germline, CDR1 is MNHEY and CDR2 SMNVEV (reference sequence). V dropped 5 bases and J dropped 5; count of bases not matched to a gene: 9. The CDR3 spans 15 residues. The CDR3 sequence is CASSEGTGSGYGYTF. The CDR3 nucleotides read TGTGCCAGCAGTGAGGGGACAGGGAGTGGGTATGGCTACACCTTC.

The chain recombines TRBV28 with TRBJ2-5, with a weak D call TRBD1 (6 bases). The CDR3 runs to 15 residues. The V end was cut by 5 bases, the J end by 3 bases, with 16 bases between. Germline CDR1 MDHEN, CDR2 SYDVKM. The CDR3 nucleotides are TGTGCCAGCAGTCCTCCAGTTTCAGGGGAAGAGACCCAGTACTTC. This gives the protein CASSPPVSGEETQYF.

V and J are TRBV4-2 and TRBJ2-1, with TRBD2 matching 7 bases. CDR1 and CDR2 (germline): LGHNA, YNFKEQ. The ends lost 0 bases at V and 0 bases at J; junction bases unmatched: 5. CDR3 length: 17 residues. In DNA, the CDR3 is TGTGCCAGCAGCCAAGATCACAGCGGGGCCTCCTACAATGAGCAGTTCTTC. As protein: CASSQDHSGASYNEQFF.

V is TRBV9 and J is TRBJ1-1; D call uncertain. This CDR3 spans 13 amino acids. The ends were cut back, 3 bases at V and 1 base at J, with 7 bases in the middle. Germline-derived CDR1 and CDR2 are SGDLS and YYNGEE. CDR3 loop: CASSEGANTEAFF. DNA for the CDR3: TGTGCCAGCAGCGAAGGAGCGAACACTGAAGCTTTCTTT.

The rearrangement joins TRBV25-1 to TRBJ1-2; TRBD1 matches 7 bases. The CDR3 covers 15 residues. V trimming: 4 bases; J trimming: 4 bases; junction bases outside the gene matches: 9. The germline V gene has CDR1 MGHDK and CDR2 SYGVNS. The CDR3 DNA reads as TGTGCCAGCAGTGCCTTGACAGGGATGATCTATGGCTACACCTTC. Translated: CASSALTGMIYGYTF.

The chain combines TRBV11-2 with TRBJ2-7; 10 bases align to TRBD1. The CDR3 runs to 13 residues. Trimming at V came to 4 bases and at J to 5 bases, leaving 2 bases not matched to a gene. Germline CDR1 and CDR2: SGHAT and FQNNGV. CDR3 coding DNA: TGTGCCAGCAGCTATGGGACAGGGGACGAGCAGTACTTC. Protein sequence: CASSYGTGDEQYF.

The chain couples TRBV4-1 to TRBJ1-1, with D maybe TRBD1 (5 bases). The CDR3 sequence is 15 residues long. CDR1 MGHRA and CDR2 YSYEKL come from the germline V gene. With 0 bases removed from V and 5 bases from J, the gap between germline ends came to 13 bases. The CDR3 DNA is TGCGCCAGCAGCCAAGATCAGGGCTCGTGGACTGAAGCTTTCTTT. Protein product: CASSQDQGSWTEAFF.

The gene calls are TRBV4-3 and TRBJ1-1; D is uncertain. The germline V gene encodes CDR1 LGHNA and CDR2 YSLEER. This CDR3 comprises 14 residues. The V end lost 2 bases, the J end lost 5 bases, and 12 bases lay between the germline ends. The CDR3 nucleotides are TGCGCCAGCAGCCAAAGGCAGGTTATGACTGAAGCTTTCTTT. It is translated as CASSQRQVMTEAFF.

This chain joins TRBV5-1 and TRBJ2-5, with 10 bases fitting TRBD2. Germline loops: CDR1 SGHRS, CDR2 YFSETQ. V trimming: 3 bases; J trimming: 5 bases; junction bases outside the gene matches: 7. The CDR3 extends over 15 amino acids. The CDR3 DNA reads TGCGCCAGCAGCTATAGCGGGGGGACCTTGGAGACCCAGTACTTC. This translates into CASSYSGGTLETQYF.

The chain combines TRBV7-2 with TRBJ1-5; a possible D gene is TRBD1 (5 bases). The CDR3 runs to 13 residues. CDR1 is SGHTA, CDR2 FQGNSA, per germline. V was cut by 0 bases and J by 9 bases, with 9 bases left in between. CDR3 in amino acids: CASSLAREGPQHF. The DNA for the CDR3 is TGTGCCAGCAGCTTAGCCAGGGAAGGGCCCCAGCATTTT.

The V and J genes are TRBV5-5 and TRBJ2-1; D uncertain. V was pared by 4 bases and J by 2 bases, with 7 bases between. This CDR3 is built from 13 residues. Germline V lookup: CDR1 SGHKS, CDR2 YYEKEE (reference sequence). CDR3 region: CASSPGPYNEQFF. The CDR3 DNA follows: TGTGCCAGCAGCCCAGGCCCCTACAATGAGCAGTTCTTC.

The chain links TRBV7-3 to TRBJ2-3, with 7 bases matching TRBD2. Trimming at V came to 0 bases and at J to 4 bases, leaving 4 bases not matched to a gene. Germline-derived CDR1 and CDR2 are SGHTA and FQGTGA. This CDR3 is 15 amino acids long. The CDR3, as DNA: TGTGCCAGCAGCTTAACGGGAGGGACCGCAGATACGCAGTATTTT. This gives the protein CASSLTGGTADTQYF. The complete variable domain, with remaining parts taken from reference TRBV7-3 and TRBJ2-3, reads GAGVSQTPSNKVTEKGKYVELRCDPISGHTALYWYRQSLGQGPEFLIYFQGTGAADDSGLPNDRFFAVRPEGSVSTLKIQRTERGDSAVYLCASSLTGGTADTQYFGPGTRLTVL.

V and J are TRBV5-1 and TRBJ1-3; D gene ambiguous. The CDR3 loop spans 16 amino acids. Trimming stripped 4 bases from V and 4 bases from J, with 18 bases between. From germline, CDR1 is SGHRS and CDR2 YFSETQ. In DNA, the CDR3 is TGCGCCAGCAGCGTAAACACCCCGGAGCCCGGAAACACCATATATTTT. Protein: CASSVNTPEPGNTIYF. The whole variable domain, remainder taken from reference TRBV5-1 and TRBJ1-3, is KAGVTQTPRYLIKTRGQQVTLSCSPISGHRSVSWYQQTPGQGLQFLFEYFSETQRNKGNFPGRFSGRQFSNSRSEMNVSTLELGDSALYLCASSVNTPEPGNTIYFGEGSWLTVV.

In nucleotides, the CDR3 is TGTGCCTGGAGTGGGAAACAGGGATTTGAAGCTTTCTTT. This gives the protein CAWSGKQGFEAFF. The V gene is TRBV30, the J gene TRBJ1-1; maybe TRBD1 (6 bases). The V end lost 1 base, the J end lost 7 bases, and 13 bases lay between the germline ends. This CDR3 comprises 13 residues. Germline V gene data show CDR1 as GTSNPN and CDR2 as SVGIG (reference sequence).

The chain combines TRBV5-6 with TRBJ1-4; tentative D call: TRBD1 (6 bases). Germline values: CDR1 SGHDT, CDR2 YYEEEE. The CDR3 spans 16 residues. Trimming left V 2 bases short and J 8 bases short, with 19 bases between. For the CDR3, the DNA is TGTGCCAGCAGCTTACTACAGGGAAAGCAAGAGGAAAAACTGTTTTTT. Translated: CASSLLQGKQEEKLFF.

This sequence joins TRBV12-5 and TRBJ2-1, with 9 nucleotides matching TRBD2. The CDR3 is 16 amino acids. Looked up from germline, CDR1 is LGHNT and CDR2 is FRNRAP. J lost 0 bases, V lost 2 bases, and 2 bases had no gene match. DNA for the CDR3: TGTGCTAGTGGTTTGTCGACTAGCGGCTCCTACAATGAGCAGTTCTTC. It yields the protein CASGLSTSGSYNEQFF.

This sequence joins TRBV5-1 and TRBJ2-7; a possible D gene is TRBD2 (6 bases). The CDR3 sequence is 15 residues long. V gave up 2 bases and J gave up 2 bases, with 14 bases separating them. Looked up from germline, CDR1 is SGHRS and CDR2 is YFSETQ. The CDR3 loop reads CASSFPGTATYEQYF. In nucleotides, the CDR3 is TGCGCCAGCAGCTTCCCTGGGACTGCTACCTACGAGCAGTACTTC.

In the case of this clone: A junction boundary mismatches the germline segment, possibly from a read error. This chain uses TRBV7-3 with TRBJ2-2; 9 bases are a match to TRBD2. Looked up from germline, CDR1 is SGHTA and CDR2 is FQGTGA. The CDR3 contains 16 residues. DNA of the CDR3: TGTGCCAGCAGCTTACAGCCTAGCGGGAACCCCGGGGAGCTGTTTTTT. This gives the protein CASSLQPSGNPGELFF.

This clone was seen once. The chain recombines TRBV6-5 with TRBJ1-6; 7 bases fit TRBD1. V lost 6 bases to trimming and J lost 8 bases; unmatched junction nucleotides: 13. The germline V gene encodes CDR1 MNHEY and CDR2 SVGAGI. This CDR3 comprises 16 residues. The CDR3 reads CASSYRRDSSYSPLHF. The CDR3, as DNA: TGTGCCAGCAGCTACCGCCGGGACAGTTCGTATTCACCCCTCCACTTT.

The chain carries TRBV6-2 or TRBV6-3 and TRBJ2-4; D call uncertain. Trimming stripped 2 bases from V and 5 bases from J, with 16 bases between. Germline CDR1 and CDR2: MNHEY and SVGEGT. The CDR3 is 16 amino acids. Here the CDR3 reads CASSYTEAPEENIQYF. The DNA for the CDR3 is TGTGCCAGCAGTTACACCGAGGCCCCCGAGGAAAACATTCAGTACTTC.

V and J are TRBV5-1 and TRBJ2-1; tentatively, D is TRBD1 (5 bases). Germline V gene sequence: CDR1 SGHRS, CDR2 YFSETQ. The CDR3 contains 12 residues. Trimming pared 2 bases from V and 6 bases from J, leaving 6 bases between. The CDR3 nucleotides are TGCGCCAGCAGCTTAGGGGTCAATGAGCAGTTCTTC. Translation gives CASSLGVNEQFF.

The V and J genes are TRBV29-1 and TRBJ2-7; TRBD1 aligns across 10 bases. After removal of 7 bases from V and 5 bases from J, the junction contained 8 bases not matched to a gene. Germline V gene data show CDR1 as SQVTM and CDR2 as ANQGSEA. The CDR3 totals 13 residues. This CDR3 is CSAPGQGRHEQYF. The CDR3 bases are TGCAGCGCACCGGGACAGGGGCGCCACGAGCAGTACTTC.

This chain connects TRBV6-2 or TRBV6-3 to TRBJ2-4, with D possibly TRBD1 on 6 matching bases. This CDR3 spans 12 amino acids. The V gene's germline CDR1 is MNHEY and CDR2 SVGEGT. With 6 bases removed from V and 6 bases from J, the gap between germline ends came to 9 bases. This chain's CDR3 is CASSGQINIQYF. CDR3 DNA: TGTGCCAGCAGCGGACAGATAAACATTCAGTACTTC.

This chain connects TRBV7-9 to TRBJ2-7, with D perhaps TRBD1 (6 bases). Germline V gene lookup returns CDR1 SEHNR and CDR2 FQNEAQ (reference sequence). This CDR3 region has 13 residues. V lost 2 bases and J 6 bases, leaving 11 bases between the germline ends. This CDR3 is CASSLPVTGEQYF. The CDR3 coding sequence is TGTGCCAGCAGCTTACCAGTGACAGGCGAGCAGTACTTC.

This chain uses TRBV28 with TRBJ1-1; D unclear. V was shortened by 7 bases and J by 7 bases, with 22 bases between the two germline ends. The germline V gene has CDR1 MDHEN and CDR2 SYDVKM. The CDR3 is 15 amino acids. The CDR3, as DNA: TGTGCCAGCATACTCCCGGGTGGTCTCTTACTTGAAGCTTTCTTT. Translation: CASILPGGLLLEAFF.

The chain combines TRBV5-1 with TRBJ1-1; 7 bases are a match to TRBD1. V lost 2 bases, J lost 0 bases, and 1 base stayed unmatched. CDR1 and CDR2 from the germline V gene are SGHRS and YFSETQ. The CDR3 contains 14 residues. The CDR3 DNA reads TGCGCCAGCAGCTTTGACAGGGTGAACACTGAAGCTTTCTTT. Its translation is CASSFDRVNTEAFF.